Listed here is a single T cell receptor beta chain. Its antigen is not identified. Some clones are missing from TCRdb's copy, which holds only in-frame ones; the method was immunoSEQ multiplex PCR. The sample has about 65,000 clones, roughly 79% seen once. CDR1 and CDR2 from the germline V gene are LNHDA and SQIVND (reference sequence). Trimming took 5 bases from V and 1 from J, leaving 13 bases between them. The CDR3 runs to 15 residues. The time point is: week 35, safety follow-up. Doses comprised 300 ug of mutant IDH1 20-mer peptide each, plus topical imiquimod. This specimen comes from a study of a mutant IDH1 vaccine in newly diagnosed glioma.

Source: PBMCs, taken from a glioma patient whose treatment included an IDH1 peptide vaccine. The TCR comes from a man aged 35-49 years with glioma. The V call is TRBV19, the J call TRBJ2-3; weak D call: TRBD1 (5 bases). CDR3 sequence: CASSVPGIGTDTQYF. CDR3 coding DNA: TGTGCCAGTAGTGTACCAGGGATTGGCACAGATACGCAGTATTTT.